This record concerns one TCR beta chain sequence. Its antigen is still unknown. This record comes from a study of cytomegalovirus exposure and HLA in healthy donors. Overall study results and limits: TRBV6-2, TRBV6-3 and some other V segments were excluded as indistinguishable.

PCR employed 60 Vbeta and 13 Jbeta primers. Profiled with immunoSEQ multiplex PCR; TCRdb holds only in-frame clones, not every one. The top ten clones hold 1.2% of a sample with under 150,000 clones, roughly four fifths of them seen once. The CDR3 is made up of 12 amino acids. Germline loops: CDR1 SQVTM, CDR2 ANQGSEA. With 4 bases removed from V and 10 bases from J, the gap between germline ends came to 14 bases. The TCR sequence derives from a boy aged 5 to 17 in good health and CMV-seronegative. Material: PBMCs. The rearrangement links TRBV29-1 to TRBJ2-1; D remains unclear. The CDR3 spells CSVAGFRGEQFF. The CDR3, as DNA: TGCAGCGTTGCCGGCTTCAGAGGCGAGCAGTTCTTC.